The TCR beta chain under discussion was sequenced for a study of spatial heterogeneity in lung cancer. Study details: Fewer alpha-chain than beta-chain sequences were consistently detected.

MiXCR was run by TCRdb on the 5' RACE reads, yielding one entry per CDR3 protein. The table lists under 25,000 distinct CDR3 sequences, approximately 11% of them singletons, with 35% to 40% in the top ten. This clonotype has a count of ten or more. Its antigen is not known. Points from the study as a whole: The appearance of ubiquitous expanded tumor TCRs in blood was greater at resection than follow-up.

Between the trimmed V and J ends, which lost 4 bases and 3 bases, there was a span of 16 bases. Germline lookup yields CDR1 LGHNA and CDR2 YSLEER. CDR3 length: 16 amino acids. Time point described: blood at routine non-recurrence follow-up after resection. Sequencing was performed on whole RNA extracted from tumor and nontumor lung tissue, or from frozen PBMC, and the material was left unsorted. The sample here was PBMCs, taken at follow-up. The TCR was taken from a female donor with early-stage non-small cell lung cancer. This chain joins TRBV4-3 and TRBJ2-1; tentative D call: TRBD2 (5 bases). CDR3 sequence: CASSPSHAGSYNEQFF. In DNA form, the CDR3 reads TGCGCCAGCAGCCCTTCCCACGCGGGTAGCTACAATGAGCAGTTCTTC.